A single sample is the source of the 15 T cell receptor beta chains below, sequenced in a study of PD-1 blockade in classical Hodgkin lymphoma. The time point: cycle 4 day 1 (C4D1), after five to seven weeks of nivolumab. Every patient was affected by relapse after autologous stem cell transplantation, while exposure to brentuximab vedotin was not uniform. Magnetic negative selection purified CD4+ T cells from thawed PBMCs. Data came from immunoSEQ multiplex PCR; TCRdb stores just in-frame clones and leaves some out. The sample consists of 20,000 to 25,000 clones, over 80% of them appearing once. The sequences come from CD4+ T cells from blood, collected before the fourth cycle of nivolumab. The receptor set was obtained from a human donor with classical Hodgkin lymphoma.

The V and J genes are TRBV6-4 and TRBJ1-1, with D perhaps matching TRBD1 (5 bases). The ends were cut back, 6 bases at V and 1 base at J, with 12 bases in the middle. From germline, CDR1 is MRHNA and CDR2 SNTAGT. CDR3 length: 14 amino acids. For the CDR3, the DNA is TGTGCCAGCAGGGGGGGACCGCGGAACACTGAAGCTTTCTTT. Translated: CASRGGPRNTEAFF.

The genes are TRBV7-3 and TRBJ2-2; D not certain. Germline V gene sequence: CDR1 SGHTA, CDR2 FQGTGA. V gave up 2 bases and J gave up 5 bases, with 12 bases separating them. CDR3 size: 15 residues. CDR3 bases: TGTGCCAGCAGCTTAGCTTGGTCCAATACCGGGGAGCTGTTTTTT. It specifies CASSLAWSNTGELFF.

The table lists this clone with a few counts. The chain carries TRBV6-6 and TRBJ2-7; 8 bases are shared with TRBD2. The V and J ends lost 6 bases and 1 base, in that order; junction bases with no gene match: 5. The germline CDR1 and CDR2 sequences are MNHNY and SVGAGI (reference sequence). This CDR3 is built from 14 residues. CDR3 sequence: CASRGTGGSYEQYF. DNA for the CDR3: TGTGCCAGCAGAGGGACGGGAGGGTCCTACGAGCAGTACTTC.

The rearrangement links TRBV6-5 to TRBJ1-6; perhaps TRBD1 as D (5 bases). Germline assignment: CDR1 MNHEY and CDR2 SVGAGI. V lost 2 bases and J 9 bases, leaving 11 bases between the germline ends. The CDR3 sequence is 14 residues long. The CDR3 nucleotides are TGTGCCAGCAGTTACGCCAGGGTGGGTTCACCCCTCCACTTT. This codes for CASSYARVGSPLHF.

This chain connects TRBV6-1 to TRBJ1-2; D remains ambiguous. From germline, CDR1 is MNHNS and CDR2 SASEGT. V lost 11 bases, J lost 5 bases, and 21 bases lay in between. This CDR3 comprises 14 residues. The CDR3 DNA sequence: TGTGCCTGCAAAACCACAGCATCGAGTTATGGCTACACCTTC. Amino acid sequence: CACKTTASSYGYTF.

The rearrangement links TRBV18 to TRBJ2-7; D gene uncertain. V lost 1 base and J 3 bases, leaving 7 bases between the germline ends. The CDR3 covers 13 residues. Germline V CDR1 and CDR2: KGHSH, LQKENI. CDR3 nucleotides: TGTGCCAGCTCACCACGTTCGAGCTACGAGCAGTACTTC. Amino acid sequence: CASSPRSSYEQYF.

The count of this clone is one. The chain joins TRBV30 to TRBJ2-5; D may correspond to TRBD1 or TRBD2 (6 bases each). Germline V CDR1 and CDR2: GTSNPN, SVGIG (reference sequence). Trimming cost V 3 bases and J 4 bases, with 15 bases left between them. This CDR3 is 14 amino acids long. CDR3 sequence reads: CAWRRRTGAETQYF. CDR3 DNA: TGTGCCTGGAGAAGGAGGACGGGGGCAGAGACCCAGTACTTC.

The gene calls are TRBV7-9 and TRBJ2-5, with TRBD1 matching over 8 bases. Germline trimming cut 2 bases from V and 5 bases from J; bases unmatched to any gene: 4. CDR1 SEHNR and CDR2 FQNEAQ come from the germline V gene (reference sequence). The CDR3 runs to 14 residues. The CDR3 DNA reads TGTGCCAGCAGCTTATTCGACAGGGGTGAGACCCAGTACTTC. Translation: CASSLFDRGETQYF.

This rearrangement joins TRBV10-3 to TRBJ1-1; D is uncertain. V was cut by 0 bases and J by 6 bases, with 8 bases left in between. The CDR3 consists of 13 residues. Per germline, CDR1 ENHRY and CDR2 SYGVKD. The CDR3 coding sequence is TGTGCCATCAGTGAGTCGGGAAACTCTGAAGCTTTCTTT. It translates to CAISESGNSEAFF.

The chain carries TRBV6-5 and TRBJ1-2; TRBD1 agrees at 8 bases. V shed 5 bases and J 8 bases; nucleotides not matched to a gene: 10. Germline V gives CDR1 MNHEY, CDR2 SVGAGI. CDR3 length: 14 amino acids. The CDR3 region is CASSKTGALGGYTF. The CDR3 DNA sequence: TGTGCCAGCAGTAAGACAGGGGCCCTCGGAGGCTACACCTTC.

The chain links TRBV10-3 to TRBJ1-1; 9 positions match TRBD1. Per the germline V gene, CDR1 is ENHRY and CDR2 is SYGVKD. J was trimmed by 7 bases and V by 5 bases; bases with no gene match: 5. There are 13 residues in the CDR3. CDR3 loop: CAISKQGADEAFF. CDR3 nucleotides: TGTGCCATCAGTAAACAGGGGGCGGATGAAGCTTTCTTT.

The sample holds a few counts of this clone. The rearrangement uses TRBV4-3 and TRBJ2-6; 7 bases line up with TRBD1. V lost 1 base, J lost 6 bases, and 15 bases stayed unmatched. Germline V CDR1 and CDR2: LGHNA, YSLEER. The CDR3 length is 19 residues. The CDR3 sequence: CASSQAWGRGFFLANVLTF. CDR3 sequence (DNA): TGCGCCAGCAGCCAAGCGTGGGGCAGGGGGTTTTTTTTGGCCAACGTCCTGACTTTC.

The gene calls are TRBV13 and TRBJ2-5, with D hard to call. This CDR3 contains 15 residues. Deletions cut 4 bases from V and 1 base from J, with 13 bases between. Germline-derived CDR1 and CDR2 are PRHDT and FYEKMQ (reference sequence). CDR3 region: CASSSRALAQETQYF. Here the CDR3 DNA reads TGTGCCAGCAGCTCCCGGGCCCTGGCCCAAGAGACCCAGTACTTC.

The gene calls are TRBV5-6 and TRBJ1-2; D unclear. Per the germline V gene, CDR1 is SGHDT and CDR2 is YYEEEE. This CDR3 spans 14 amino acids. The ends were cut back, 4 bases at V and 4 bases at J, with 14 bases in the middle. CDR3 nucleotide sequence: TGTGCCAGCAGCCCCCCCGACACGTTCTATGGCTACACCTTC. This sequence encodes CASSPPDTFYGYTF. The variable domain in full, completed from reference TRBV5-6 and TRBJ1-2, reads DAGVTQSPTHLIKTRGQQVTLRCSPKSGHDTVSWYQQALGQGPQFIFQYYEEEERQRGNFPDRFSGHQFPNYSSELNVNALLLGDSALYLCASSPPDTFYGYTFGSGTRLTVV.

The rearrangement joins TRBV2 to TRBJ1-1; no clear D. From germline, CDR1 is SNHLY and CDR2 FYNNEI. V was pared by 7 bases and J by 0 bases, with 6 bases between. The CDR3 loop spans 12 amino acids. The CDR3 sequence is CASTSMNTEAFF. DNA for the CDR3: TGTGCCAGCACCTCAATGAACACTGAAGCTTTCTTT.